The clone carrying this TCR beta chain turned up a few times. No antigen is known for it. This specimen comes from a study of cytomegalovirus exposure and HLA in healthy donors. Whole-study context: A data release that came early held some 79 million unique TCRs from HLA-typed donors. The study, taken as a whole, reports: TCR beta sequences reportedly predicted the HLA-A and HLA-B alleles of most subjects accurately.

V was clipped by 1 base and J by 7 bases; unmatched bases: 6. Germline V gene lookup returns CDR1 SEHNR and CDR2 FQNEAQ (reference sequence). The length of the CDR3 is 16 residues. 60 Vbeta and 13 Jbeta primers were used in PCR. Profiled with immunoSEQ multiplex PCR; TCRdb holds only in-frame clones, not every one. The sample carries roughly 200,000 clones, around 77% recorded once. Source material: PBMCs. V usage is TRBV7-9 and J usage is TRBJ1-6; 8 nucleotides line up with TRBD1. This receptor was identified in a woman in her 30s in good health and CMV-seronegative. The chain's CDR3 is CASSLVGRGQNSPLHF. Written as DNA, the CDR3 is TGTGCCAGCAGCTTAGTGGGCAGGGGGCAAAATTCACCCCTCCACTTT.